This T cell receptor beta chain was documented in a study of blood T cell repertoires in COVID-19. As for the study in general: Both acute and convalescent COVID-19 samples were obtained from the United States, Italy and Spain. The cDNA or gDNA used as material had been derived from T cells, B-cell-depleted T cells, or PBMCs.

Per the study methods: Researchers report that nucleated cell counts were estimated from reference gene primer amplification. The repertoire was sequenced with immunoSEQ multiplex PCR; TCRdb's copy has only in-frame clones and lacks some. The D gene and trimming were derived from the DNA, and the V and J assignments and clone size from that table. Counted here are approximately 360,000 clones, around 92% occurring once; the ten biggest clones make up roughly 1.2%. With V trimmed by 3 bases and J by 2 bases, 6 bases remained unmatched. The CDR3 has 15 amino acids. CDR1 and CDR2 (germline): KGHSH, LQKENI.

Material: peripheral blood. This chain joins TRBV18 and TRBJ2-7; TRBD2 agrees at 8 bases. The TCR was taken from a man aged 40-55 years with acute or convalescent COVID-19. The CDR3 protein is CASSPGGGRTYEQYF. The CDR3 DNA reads TGTGCCAGCTCACCTGGCGGGGGGCGAACCTACGAGCAGTACTTC.